Presented here are 15 T cell receptor beta chains from one specimen sequenced in a study of response to subunit inactivated influenza vaccine. TCRdb reprocessed the RT-PCR reads via MiXCR and lists one record per CDR3 protein. Among some 520,000 distinct CDR3 sequences, 15% to 20% were seen once, and the ten largest hold 2.5% to 3.5%. The material sequenced was CD4+ T cells sorted from PBMCs, taken roughly 24 months after vaccination. The receptors shown here come from a man aged 50 to 69 who received an inactivated influenza vaccine.

The chain is built from TRBV6-2 or TRBV6-3 and TRBJ1-5; D may be TRBD1 (5 bases). The V gene's germline CDR1 is MNHEY and CDR2 SVGEGT. This CDR3 is built from 15 residues. Trimming cost V 0 bases and J 3 bases, with 9 bases left between them. The CDR3 bases are TGTGCCAGCAGTTACTCTACCAGGGACAATCAGCCCCAGCATTTT. It codes for CASSYSTRDNQPQHF.

This clonotype was observed a handful of times. The J gene is TRBJ2-5, the V gene TRBV5-6, with TRBD1 identical over 7 bases. V lost 0 bases, J lost 9 bases, and 11 bases stayed unmatched. From germline, CDR1 is SGHDT and CDR2 YYEEEE. CDR3 length equals 15 residues. For the CDR3, the DNA is TGTGCCAGCAGCTTGGAGTTACAGGGGCAGGAGGCCCAGTACTTC. This encodes CASSLELQGQEAQYF.

CDR3 coding DNA: TGCAGCGTTGTTGCTCAGACTAGCACAGATACGCAGTATTTT. Protein sequence: CSVVAQTSTDTQYF. The chain links TRBV29-1 to TRBJ2-3; D call uncertain. Germline V gene data show CDR1 as SQVTM and CDR2 as ANQGSEA. There are 14 residues in the CDR3. Trimming pared 4 bases from V and 0 bases from J, leaving 11 bases between.

The chain recombines TRBV29-1 with TRBJ1-2, with D possibly being TRBD1 (6 bases). The germline gives CDR1 SQVTM, CDR2 ANQGSEA. V dropped 6 bases and J dropped 6 bases, with 11 bases sitting between them. The CDR3 has 11 amino acids. Here the CDR3 DNA reads TGCAGCGTAGACCACAGGGATGGCTACACCTTC. Translation: CSVDHRDGYTF.

This chain uses TRBV9 with TRBJ2-3; D is unclear. The V and J ends lost 5 bases and 6 bases respectively, with 16 bases between them. CDR1 is SGDLS, CDR2 YYNGEE, per germline. The CDR3 sequence is 14 residues long. This chain's CDR3 is CASSLSPKMDTQYF. Written as DNA, the CDR3 is TGTGCCAGCAGTCTATCGCCCAAGATGGATACGCAGTATTTT.

This chain links TRBV12-3 or TRBV12-4 with TRBJ2-7; TRBD1 agrees at 8 bases. CDR3 length: 14 residues. Trimming removed 6 bases from V and 2 bases from J; junction bases left unmatched: 6. CDR3 bases: TGTGCCAGCAGACCTTGGACAGGGACCTACGAGCAGTACTTC. Amino acid sequence: CASRPWTGTYEQYF.

This chain connects TRBV12-3 or TRBV12-4 to TRBJ1-1; the D is unclear. V was clipped by 2 bases and J by 1 base, with 5 bases between them. The CDR3 is made up of 13 amino acids. This CDR3 is CASSLFPNTEAFF. As DNA, the CDR3 is TGTGCCAGCAGTTTATTCCCGAACACTGAAGCTTTCTTT.

This clonotype was counted a few times. The chain has TRBV15 and TRBJ2-2; the D gene is possibly TRBD1 (6 bases). Trimming removed 7 bases from V and 1 base from J, with 10 bases in between. Germline V gene sequence: CDR1 LNHNV, CDR2 YYDKDF (reference sequence). The CDR3 has 14 amino acids. CDR3 residues: CATNTGRNTGELFF. For the CDR3, the DNA is TGTGCCACCAACACAGGGAGGAACACCGGGGAGCTGTTTTTT.

This clonotype was seen a few times. J is TRBJ1-2 and V is TRBV12-3 or TRBV12-4; unclear D gene. Trimming took off 5 bases at V and 2 bases at J, with 12 bases between the two ends. The CDR3 runs 14 residues. The CDR3 DNA reads as TGTGCCAGCAGTCCCAGGACCCGCAACTATGGCTACACCTTC. Translating it yields CASSPRTRNYGYTF.

The V gene is TRBV11-2, the J gene TRBJ2-3; D unresolved. Germline V CDR1 and CDR2: SGHAT, FQNNGV. Trimming left V 6 bases short and J 4 bases short, with 5 bases between. The CDR3 runs to 11 residues. The chain's CDR3 is CASRLADTQYF. The CDR3 DNA reads TGTGCCAGCAGGCTGGCAGATACGCAGTATTTT.

This clonotype turned up a few times. The V and J genes are TRBV28 and TRBJ2-2, with 7 bases fitting TRBD2. Germline V CDR1 and CDR2: MDHEN, SYDVKM. This CDR3 is 18 amino acids long. V gave up 8 bases and J gave up 0 bases; unmatched junction bases: 15. The CDR3 loop reads CASRTLHSGITNTGELFF. The CDR3, as DNA: TGTGCCAGCCGTACATTACACAGCGGGATTACGAACACCGGGGAGCTGTTTTTT.

This clonotype was seen more than once but under ten times. V usage is TRBV2 and J usage is TRBJ1-5; a weak D match, TRBD1 (6 bases). Germline V gene sequence: CDR1 SNHLY, CDR2 FYNNEI. This CDR3 is 16 amino acids long. The V end was cut by 7 bases, the J end by 3 bases, with 19 bases between. CDR3 region: CASNEQGGNFNQPQHF. In DNA, the CDR3 is TGTGCCAGCAACGAACAGGGAGGAAACTTCAATCAGCCCCAGCATTTT. Complete variable domain (other parts from reference TRBV2 and TRBJ1-5): EPEVTQTPSHQVTQMGQEVILRCVPISNHLYFYWYRQILGQKVEFLVSFYNNEISEKSEIFDDQFSVERPDGSNFTLKIRSTKLEDSAMYFCASNEQGGNFNQPQHFGDGTRLSIL.

The chain recombines TRBV9 with TRBJ2-1; D is undetermined. The CDR3 is made up of 14 amino acids. Germline values: CDR1 SGDLS, CDR2 YYNGEE. Trimming shortened V by 6 bases and J by 7 bases, and 17 bases separated the two germline ends. For the CDR3, the DNA is TGTGCCAGCAACTCCGGACGCTACCGGAATGAGCAGTTCTTC. Translated, it gives CASNSGRYRNEQFF.

The CDR3 region has the DNA TGTGCCAGCAGCTTAGGACAGTCCCCGGGAGAGACCCAGTACTTC. The encoded protein is CASSLGQSPGETQYF. This rearrangement joins TRBV11-2 to TRBJ2-5; the D gene is possibly TRBD1 (5 bases). The germline CDR1 and CDR2 sequences are SGHAT and FQNNGV. The V and J ends lost 1 base and 4 bases respectively, with 13 bases between them. CDR3 length: 15 residues.

The chain recombines TRBV12-3 or TRBV12-4 with TRBJ1-2; D perhaps matches TRBD1 (6 bases). The V and J ends lost 4 bases and 7 bases respectively, with 19 bases between them. The CDR3 is 15 amino acids. This CDR3 is CASSSGGRPGFGYTF. DNA for the CDR3: TGTGCCAGCAGTTCGGGGGGGCGGCCTGGCTTTGGCTACACCTTC.